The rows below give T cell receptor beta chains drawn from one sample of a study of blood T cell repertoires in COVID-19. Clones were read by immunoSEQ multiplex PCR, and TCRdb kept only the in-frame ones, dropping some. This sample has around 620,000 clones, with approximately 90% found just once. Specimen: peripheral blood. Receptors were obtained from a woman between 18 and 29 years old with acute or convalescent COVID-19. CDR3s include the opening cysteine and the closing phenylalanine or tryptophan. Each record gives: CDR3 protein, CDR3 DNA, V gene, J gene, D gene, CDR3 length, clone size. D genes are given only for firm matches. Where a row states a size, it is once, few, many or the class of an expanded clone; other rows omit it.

CDR3 protein: CASSVEGVSPPLHF; CDR3 DNA: TGTGCCAGCAGCGTAGAGGGGGTCAGCCCACCCCTCCACTTT; V gene: TRBV9; J gene: TRBJ1-6; D gene: .; CDR3 length: 14; clone size: .
CDR3 protein: CASSLAWTGDYGYTF; CDR3 DNA: TGTGCCAGCAGCTTAGCTTGGACAGGGGACTATGGCTACACCTTC; V gene: TRBV5-6; J gene: TRBJ1-2; D gene: TRBD1; CDR3 length: 15; clone size: .
CDR3 protein: CAISEGGYNEQFF; CDR3 DNA: TGTGCCATCAGTGAAGGAGGATACAATGAGCAGTTCTTC; V gene: TRBV10-3; J gene: TRBJ2-1; D gene: .; CDR3 length: 13; clone size: .
CDR3 protein: CASRWGVAGGYTF; CDR3 DNA: TGTGCCAGCAGGTGGGGGGTTGCCGGTGGCTACACCTTC; V gene: TRBV6-5; J gene: TRBJ1-2; D gene: .; CDR3 length: 13; clone size: few
CDR3 protein: CSVVWNEVEQYF; CDR3 DNA: TGCAGCGTTGTGTGGAATGAGGTCGAGCAGTACTTC; V gene: TRBV29-1; J gene: TRBJ2-7; D gene: .; CDR3 length: 12; clone size: .
CDR3 protein: CARSLRETQYF; CDR3 DNA: TGTGCCAGAAGCTTGCGAGAGACCCAGTACTTC; V gene: TRBV5-3; J gene: TRBJ2-5; D gene: .; CDR3 length: 11; clone size: .
CDR3 protein: CASSQERGQFYGELFF; CDR3 DNA: TGCGCCAGCAGCCAAGAAAGGGGCCAATTCTATGGGGAGCTGTTTTTT; V gene: TRBV4-3; J gene: TRBJ2-2; D gene: .; CDR3 length: 16; clone size: .
CDR3 protein: CASSRHTTNSGNTIYF; CDR3 DNA: TGTGCCAGCAGCAGACATACCACGAACTCTGGAAACACCATATATTTT; V gene: TRBV2; J gene: TRBJ1-3; D gene: .; CDR3 length: 16; clone size: once
CDR3 protein: CASSLRVPDGTDTQYF; CDR3 DNA: TGTGCCAGCAGCCTGAGGGTTCCCGACGGGACAGATACGCAGTATTTT; V gene: TRBV21-1; J gene: TRBJ2-3; D gene: .; CDR3 length: 16; clone size: .
CDR3 protein: CASSGPQRGGWGETQYF; CDR3 DNA: TGTGCCAGCAGTGGCCCCCAGCGGGGGGGCTGGGGAGAGACCCAGTACTTC; V gene: TRBV6-1; J gene: TRBJ2-5; D gene: TRBD2; CDR3 length: 17; clone size: once